This is a list of T cell receptor beta chains from one sample in a study of blood T cell repertoires in COVID-19. Clones were sequenced by immunoSEQ multiplex PCR, and TCRdb holds only the in-frame ones, with some missing. The repertoire holds hundreds of thousands of clones, 70% to 90% seen once, with over 3.5% in the top ten. Sequencing used peripheral blood. These receptors came from a woman in her forties or fifties with active or convalescent COVID-19. CDR3s include the opening cysteine and the closing phenylalanine or tryptophan. The order of the fields is J gene, clone size, V gene, D gene, CDR3 protein, CDR3 DNA. D genes are given only for firm matches. Where a row states a size, it is once, few, many or the class of an expanded clone; other rows omit it.

j_gene: TRBJ2-3; abundance: -; v_gene: TRBV18; d_gene: -; CDR3aa: CASSLAAAVTDTQYF; CDR3nt: TGTGCCAGCTCACTGGCAGCGGCAGTCACAGATACGCAGTATTTT
j_gene: TRBJ2-2; abundance: -; v_gene: TRBV19; d_gene: -; CDR3aa: CASSRMTGANTGELFF; CDR3nt: TGTGCCAGTAGTCGCATGACAGGCGCGAACACCGGGGAGCTGTTTTTT
j_gene: TRBJ1-2; abundance: -; v_gene: TRBV2; d_gene: -; CDR3aa: CASSGRGYGYTF; CDR3nt: TGTGCCAGCAGCGGACGGGGCTATGGCTACACCTTC
j_gene: TRBJ1-5; abundance: -; v_gene: TRBV14; d_gene: -; CDR3aa: CASSHLPGGPFNQPQHF; CDR3nt: TGTGCCAGCAGCCACCTCCCGGGAGGGCCTTTCAATCAGCCCCAGCATTTT
j_gene: TRBJ2-1; abundance: -; v_gene: TRBV2; d_gene: TRBD2; CDR3aa: CASSELAGVRQFF; CDR3nt: TGTGCCAGCAGTGAACTAGCGGGAGTTCGGCAGTTCTTC
j_gene: TRBJ1-2; abundance: -; v_gene: TRBV30; d_gene: -; CDR3aa: CAWRRTGVDGYTF; CDR3nt: TGTGCCTGGAGGCGTACGGGGGTGGATGGCTACACCTTC
j_gene: TRBJ2-5; abundance: -; v_gene: TRBV5-1; d_gene: TRBD2; CDR3aa: CASSLELAGGETQYF; CDR3nt: TGCGCCAGCAGCTTGGAACTAGCGGGAGGAGAGACCCAGTACTTC
j_gene: TRBJ2-5; abundance: -; v_gene: TRBV5-1; d_gene: TRBD2; CDR3aa: CASTGSWLAGQQETQYF; CDR3nt: TGCGCCAGCACCGGGTCCTGGCTAGCGGGGCAACAAGAGACCCAGTACTTC
j_gene: TRBJ2-7; abundance: -; v_gene: TRBV6-2/TRBV6-3; d_gene: -; CDR3aa: CASSYGAGVTYEQYF; CDR3nt: TGTGCCAGCAGTTACGGGGCAGGTGTCACCTACGAGCAGTACTTC
j_gene: TRBJ1-2; abundance: -; v_gene: TRBV7-9; d_gene: -; CDR3aa: CASSFYSGGYTF; CDR3nt: TGTGCCAGCAGCTTTTATTCGGGAGGCTACACCTTC
j_gene: TRBJ2-2; abundance: -; v_gene: TRBV3-1/TRBV3-2; d_gene: TRBD2; CDR3aa: CASSQGSTSAGELFF; CDR3nt: TGTGCCAGCAGCCAAGGGTCGACTAGCGCCGGGGAGCTGTTTTTT
j_gene: TRBJ1-2; abundance: -; v_gene: TRBV29-1; d_gene: -; CDR3aa: CSVEVTANYGYTF; CDR3nt: TGCAGCGTTGAAGTAACGGCTAACTATGGCTACACCTTC
j_gene: TRBJ2-5; abundance: -; v_gene: TRBV5-8; d_gene: TRBD2; CDR3aa: CASSSGLAGGQETQYF; CDR3nt: TGTGCCAGCAGCTCGGGACTAGCGGGAGGCCAAGAGACCCAGTACTTC
j_gene: TRBJ2-1; abundance: -; v_gene: TRBV7-2; d_gene: -; CDR3aa: CASSLFRLASGEQFF; CDR3nt: TGTGCCAGCAGCTTATTTAGGCTGGCTTCGGGAGAGCAGTTCTTC
j_gene: TRBJ2-1; abundance: -; v_gene: TRBV5-1; d_gene: TRBD2; CDR3aa: CASSVGGTSGYNEQFF; CDR3nt: TGCGCCAGCAGCGTTGGGGGGACTAGCGGTTACAATGAGCAGTTCTTC
j_gene: TRBJ1-6; abundance: few; v_gene: TRBV6-1; d_gene: TRBD1; CDR3aa: CASSERTGSTYNSPLHF; CDR3nt: TGTGCCAGCAGTGAACGGACAGGGTCGACCTATAATTCACCCCTCCACTTT
j_gene: TRBJ2-7; abundance: once; v_gene: TRBV10-3; d_gene: -; CDR3aa: CATRRVYESYEQYF; CDR3nt: TGTGCCACTCGCCGGGTGTATGAATCCTACGAGCAGTACTTC
j_gene: TRBJ2-2; abundance: -; v_gene: TRBV18; d_gene: -; CDR3aa: CASSPLIAVNTGELFF; CDR3nt: TGTGCCAGCTCACCACTGATAGCGGTAAACACCGGGGAGCTGTTTTTT
j_gene: TRBJ2-1; abundance: -; v_gene: TRBV5-1; d_gene: -; CDR3aa: CASSLSPRDTYNEQFF; CDR3nt: TGCGCCAGCAGCTTATCGCCCCGGGACACTTACAATGAGCAGTTCTTC
j_gene: TRBJ1-6; abundance: -; v_gene: TRBV5-1; d_gene: -; CDR3aa: CASSLVGRVGSPLHF; CDR3nt: TGCGCCAGCAGCTTGGTTGGCAGGGTCGGATCACCCCTCCACTTT
j_gene: TRBJ2-7; abundance: -; v_gene: TRBV18; d_gene: TRBD1; CDR3aa: CASSPRTGGIGEQYF; CDR3nt: TGTGCCAGCTCCCCTAGGACAGGGGGAATCGGCGAGCAGTACTTC
j_gene: TRBJ2-2; abundance: -; v_gene: TRBV19; d_gene: -; CDR3aa: CASRFGNTGELFF; CDR3nt: TGTGCCAGTAGATTCGGGAACACCGGGGAGCTGTTTTTT
j_gene: TRBJ2-7; abundance: -; v_gene: TRBV2; d_gene: TRBD2; CDR3aa: CASRLGTSRAYEQYF; CDR3nt: TGTGCCAGCAGACTCGGGACTAGCAGGGCCTACGAGCAGTACTTC
j_gene: TRBJ2-4; abundance: -; v_gene: TRBV5-4; d_gene: TRBD1; CDR3aa: CASRPGTGKNIQYF; CDR3nt: TGTGCCAGCAGACCCGGGACAGGGAAAAACATTCAGTACTTC
j_gene: TRBJ2-5; abundance: -; v_gene: TRBV15; d_gene: TRBD2; CDR3aa: CATSRDPGGGETQYF; CDR3nt: TGTGCCACCAGCAGAGATCCGGGGGGTGGAGAGACCCAGTACTTC
j_gene: TRBJ2-3; abundance: -; v_gene: TRBV9; d_gene: -; CDR3aa: CASSHTPDTQYF; CDR3nt: TGTGCCAGCAGCCACACACCAGATACGCAGTATTTT
j_gene: TRBJ1-5; abundance: -; v_gene: TRBV5-8; d_gene: TRBD1; CDR3aa: CASSKAWTGKNSNQPQHF; CDR3nt: TGTGCCAGCAGCAAAGCTTGGACAGGCAAAAATAGCAATCAGCCCCAGCATTTT
j_gene: TRBJ2-3; abundance: once; v_gene: TRBV2; d_gene: TRBD2; CDR3aa: CASTRLAGGTTDTQYF; CDR3nt: TGTGCCAGCACGAGACTAGCGGGAGGCACCACAGATACGCAGTATTTT
j_gene: TRBJ2-7; abundance: -; v_gene: TRBV6-1; d_gene: -; CDR3aa: CASSERRATGVYEQYF; CDR3nt: TGTGCCAGCAGTGAAAGGAGGGCAACCGGGGTTTACGAGCAGTACTTC
j_gene: TRBJ1-2; abundance: few; v_gene: TRBV7-9; d_gene: -; CDR3aa: CASSGTNYGYTF; CDR3nt: TGTGCCAGCAGCGGCACTAACTATGGCTACACCTTC
j_gene: TRBJ1-2; abundance: -; v_gene: TRBV12-3/TRBV12-4; d_gene: -; CDR3aa: CASSSGEGYGYTF; CDR3nt: TGTGCCAGCTCATCGGGGGAGGGCTATGGCTACACCTTC
j_gene: TRBJ2-7; abundance: few; v_gene: TRBV7-3; d_gene: TRBD2; CDR3aa: CASSVLAGGQGEQYF; CDR3nt: TGTGCCAGCAGCGTGTTAGCGGGAGGCCAGGGGGAGCAGTACTTC
j_gene: TRBJ2-2; abundance: once; v_gene: TRBV9; d_gene: TRBD2; CDR3aa: CASSVATAGAGTGELFF; CDR3nt: TGTGCCAGCAGCGTAGCTACGGCGGGAGCGGGCACCGGGGAGCTGTTTTTT
j_gene: TRBJ1-1; abundance: -; v_gene: TRBV9; d_gene: TRBD1; CDR3aa: CASSDRGEDTEAFF; CDR3nt: TGTGCCAGCAGCGACAGGGGGGAGGACACTGAAGCTTTCTTT
j_gene: TRBJ1-1; abundance: -; v_gene: TRBV10-3; d_gene: -; CDR3aa: CAIRKGGVTEAFF; CDR3nt: TGTGCCATCAGGAAAGGAGGGGTTACTGAAGCTTTCTTT